This TCR beta chain originates from a study of technical replicates of blood from several donors. The table came from immunoSEQ multiplex PCR; TCRdb's copy has only in-frame clones and leaves some out. This sample has about 75,000 clones; about nine tenths occur once, and the top ten carry under 0.4%. The germline gives CDR1 MDHEN, CDR2 SYDVKM. The CDR3 spans 17 residues. The trim removed 5 bases at V and 0 bases at J, leaving 10 bases unmatched. The chain uses TRBV28 and TRBJ1-1; TRBD1 matches 9 bases. This TCR was recovered from a human donor in good health. Some clones in this sample may be carry-over from other donors' samples. The sequencing sample was made of T cells isolated from PBMCs. The CDR3 sequence is CASSPHTGQGLNTEAFF. The CDR3 DNA reads as TGTGCCAGCAGTCCCCACACAGGACAGGGGTTGAACACTGAAGCTTTCTTT.